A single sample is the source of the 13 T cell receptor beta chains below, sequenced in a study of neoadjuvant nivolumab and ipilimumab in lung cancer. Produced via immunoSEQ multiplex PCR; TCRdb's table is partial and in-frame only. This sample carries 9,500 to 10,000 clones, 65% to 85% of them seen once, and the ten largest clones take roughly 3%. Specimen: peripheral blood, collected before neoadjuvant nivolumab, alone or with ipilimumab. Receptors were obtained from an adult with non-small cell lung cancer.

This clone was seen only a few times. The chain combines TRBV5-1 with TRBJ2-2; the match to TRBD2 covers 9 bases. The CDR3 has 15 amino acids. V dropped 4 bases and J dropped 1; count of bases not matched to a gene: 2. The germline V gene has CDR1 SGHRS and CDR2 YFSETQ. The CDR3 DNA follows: TGCGCCAGCAGCCCAGCGGGAGGGAACACCGGGGAGCTGTTTTTT. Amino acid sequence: CASSPAGGNTGELFF.

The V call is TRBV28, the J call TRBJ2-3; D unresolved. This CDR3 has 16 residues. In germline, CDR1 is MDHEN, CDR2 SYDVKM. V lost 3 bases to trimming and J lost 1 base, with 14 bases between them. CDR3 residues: CASSFLGGRRTDTQYF. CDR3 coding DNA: TGTGCCAGCAGTTTTTTGGGCGGTAGACGCACAGATACGCAGTATTTT. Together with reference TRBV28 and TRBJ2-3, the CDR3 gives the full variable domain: DVKVTQSSRYLVKRTGEKVFLECVQDMDHENMFWYRQDPGLGLRLIYFSYDVKMKEKGDIPEGYSVSREKKERFSLILESASTNQTSMYLCASSFLGGRRTDTQYFGPGTRLTVL.

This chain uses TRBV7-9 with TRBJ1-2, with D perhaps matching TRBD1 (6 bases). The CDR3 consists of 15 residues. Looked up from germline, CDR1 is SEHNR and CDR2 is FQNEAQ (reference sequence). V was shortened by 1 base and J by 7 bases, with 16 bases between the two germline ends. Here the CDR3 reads CASSLGEGGSVGYTF. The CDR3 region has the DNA TGTGCCAGCAGCTTAGGAGAGGGGGGGAGCGTTGGCTACACCTTC. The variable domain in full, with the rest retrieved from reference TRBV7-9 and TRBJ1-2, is DTGVSQNPRHKITKRGQNVTFRCDPISEHNRLYWYRQTLGQGPEFLTYFQNEAQLEKSRLLSDRFSAERPKGSFSTLEIQRTEQGDSAMYLCASSLGEGGSVGYTFGSGTRLTVV.

CDR3: CAISATAPSSGNTIYF. CDR3 DNA sequence: TGTGCCATCAGTGCGACAGCTCCCAGCTCTGGAAACACCATATATTTT. The gene calls are TRBV10-3 and TRBJ1-3; TRBD1 is a possible D gene (5 bases). The CDR3 is 16 residues long. CDR1 and CDR2 from the germline V gene are ENHRY and SYGVKD. The V and J ends lost 4 bases and 0 bases respectively, with 13 bases between them.

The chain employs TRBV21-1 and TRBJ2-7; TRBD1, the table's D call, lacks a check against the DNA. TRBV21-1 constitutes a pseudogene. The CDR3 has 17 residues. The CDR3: CASSKIGMGQGVCEQYF. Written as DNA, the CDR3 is TGTGCCAGCAGCAAAATCGGAATGGGACAGGGAGTTTGCGAGCAGTACTTC.

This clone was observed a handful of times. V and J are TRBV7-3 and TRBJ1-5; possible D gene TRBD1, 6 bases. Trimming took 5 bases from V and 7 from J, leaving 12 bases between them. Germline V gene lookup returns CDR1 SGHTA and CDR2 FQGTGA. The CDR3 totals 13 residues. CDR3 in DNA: TGTGCCAGCAGCCCAGGGGTGGGCCAGCCCCAGCATTTT. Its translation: CASSPGVGQPQHF.

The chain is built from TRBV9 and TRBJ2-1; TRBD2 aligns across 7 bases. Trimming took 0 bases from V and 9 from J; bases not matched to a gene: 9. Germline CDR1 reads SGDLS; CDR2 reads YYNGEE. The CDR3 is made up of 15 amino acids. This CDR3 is CASSVDGGRTGEQFF. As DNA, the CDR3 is TGTGCCAGCAGCGTAGATGGCGGGAGAACGGGTGAGCAGTTCTTC. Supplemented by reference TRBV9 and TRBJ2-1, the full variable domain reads DSGVTQTPKHLITATGQRVTLRCSPRSGDLSVYWYQQSLDQGLQFLIQYYNGEERAKGNILERFSAQQFPDLHSELNLSSLELGDSALYFCASSVDGGRTGEQFFGPGTRLTVL.

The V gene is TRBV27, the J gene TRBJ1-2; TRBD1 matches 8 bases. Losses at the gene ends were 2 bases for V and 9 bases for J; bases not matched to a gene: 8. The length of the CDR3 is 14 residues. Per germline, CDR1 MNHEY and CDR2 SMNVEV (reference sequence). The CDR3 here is CASSLRETGVSYTF. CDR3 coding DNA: TGTGCCAGCAGTTTACGAGAGACAGGGGTGAGCTACACCTTC.

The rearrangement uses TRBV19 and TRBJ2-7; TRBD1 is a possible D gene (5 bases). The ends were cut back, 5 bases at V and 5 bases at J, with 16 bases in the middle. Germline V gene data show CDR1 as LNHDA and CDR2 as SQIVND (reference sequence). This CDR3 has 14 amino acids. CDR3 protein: CASSPRRGYNEQYF. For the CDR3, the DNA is TGTGCCAGTAGTCCCAGAAGGGGTTATAACGAGCAGTACTTC.

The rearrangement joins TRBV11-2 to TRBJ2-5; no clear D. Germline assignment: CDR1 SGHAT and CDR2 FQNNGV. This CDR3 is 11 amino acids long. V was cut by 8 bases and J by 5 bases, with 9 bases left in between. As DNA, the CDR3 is TGTGCCAGCCGCATCAGTGAGACCCAGTACTTC. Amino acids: CASRISETQYF. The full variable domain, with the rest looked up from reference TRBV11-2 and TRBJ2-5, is EAGVAQSPRYKIIEKRQSVAFWCNPISGHATLYWYQQILGQGPKLLIQFQNNGVVDDSQLPKDRFSAERLKGVDSTLKIQPAKLEDSAVYLCASRISETQYFGPGTRLLVL.

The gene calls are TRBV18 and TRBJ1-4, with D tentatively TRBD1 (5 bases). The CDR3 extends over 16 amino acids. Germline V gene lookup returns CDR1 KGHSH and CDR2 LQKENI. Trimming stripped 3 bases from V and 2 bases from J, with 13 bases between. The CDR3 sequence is CASSPRQGLTNEKLFF. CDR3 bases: TGTGCCAGCTCACCGCGGCAGGGCCTCACTAATGAAAAACTGTTTTTT.

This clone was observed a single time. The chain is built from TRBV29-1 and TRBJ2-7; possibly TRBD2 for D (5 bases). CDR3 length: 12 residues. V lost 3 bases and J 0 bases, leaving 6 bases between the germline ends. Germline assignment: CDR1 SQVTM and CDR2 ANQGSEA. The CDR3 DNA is TGCAGCGTTGACGAGGGCTCCTACGAGCAGTACTTC. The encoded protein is CSVDEGSYEQYF.

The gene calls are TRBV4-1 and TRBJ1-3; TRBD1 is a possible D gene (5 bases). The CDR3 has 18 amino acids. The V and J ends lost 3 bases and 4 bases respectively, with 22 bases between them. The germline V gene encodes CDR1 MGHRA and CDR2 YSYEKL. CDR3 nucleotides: TGCGCCAGCAGCCACCCCGATGGGAGGGACCTCCGGGGAAACACCATATATTTT. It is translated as CASSHPDGRDLRGNTIYF.